These T cell receptor beta chains were read from a single sample in a study of blood T cell repertoires in COVID-19. The assay was immunoSEQ multiplex PCR, and TCRdb's table has in-frame clones only and misses some. The sample gives almost 200,000 clones, over 80% of which show up once; roughly 0.91% is in the top ten. Sequencing was carried out using peripheral blood. These receptors all come from a man in his 60s with COVID-19, enrolled during active disease. Each CDR3 is given with its conserved first and last residue. A D gene is named only where the DNA matches it firmly. A clone size is listed for some rows: how often the clone was seen (once, few, many), or a class if it is expanded.

clone size,D gene,V gene,J gene,CDR3 protein,CDR3 DNA
.,.,TRBV29-1,TRBJ2-2,CSGRQGAGAGELFF,TGCAGCGGGCGGCAGGGGGCGGGGGCCGGGGAGCTGTTTTTT
.,.,TRBV5-6,TRBJ2-5,CASSSTGGGETQYF,TGTGCCAGCAGCTCAACAGGGGGAGGGGAGACCCAGTACTTC
few,.,TRBV9,TRBJ1-4,CASSNPQDPREKLFF,TGTGCCAGCAGCAATCCCCAGGATCCACGAGAAAAACTGTTTTTT
.,.,TRBV3-1/TRBV3-2,TRBJ1-2,CASSQDRGQFLGNYGYTF,TGTGCCAGCAGCCAAGATCGAGGACAATTCCTTGGTAACTATGGCTACACCTTC
.,TRBD1,TRBV19,TRBJ1-5,CASRWTDRAQNQPQHF,TGTGCCAGTAGGTGGACGGACAGGGCCCAAAATCAGCCCCAGCATTTT
.,.,TRBV19,TRBJ1-2,CASSMRGLQSLLNYTF,TGTGCCAGTAGTATGCGGGGGCTACAGAGTCTCCTGAACTACACCTTC
once,TRBD1,TRBV9,TRBJ1-2,CASSPQGQQYGYTF,TGTGCCAGCAGCCCCCAGGGACAGCAGTATGGCTACACCTTC
.,.,TRBV6-5,TRBJ1-2,CASSYGAVYGYTF,TGTGCCAGCAGTTACGGGGCCGTCTATGGCTACACCTTC
.,.,TRBV27,TRBJ1-5,CASSSTDGGRGQPQHF,TGTGCCAGCAGTTCCACCGACGGGGGAAGAGGACAGCCCCAGCATTTT
.,.,TRBV19,TRBJ1-1,CASSIEDSYFEAFF,TGTGCCAGTAGTATCGAGGACAGCTATTTTGAAGCTTTCTTT
.,TRBD1,TRBV6-2/TRBV6-3,TRBJ1-1,CASSTGGDSHEAFF,TGTGCCAGCAGTACAGGGGGCGATTCACATGAAGCTTTCTTT
.,TRBD1,TRBV7-9,TRBJ2-2,CASSLGFGTGNTGELFF,TGTGCCAGCAGCTTAGGTTTCGGGACAGGGAACACCGGGGAGCTGTTTTTT
.,.,TRBV6-2/TRBV6-3,TRBJ2-3,CASSQSGRGTDTQYF,TGTGCCAGCAGCCAGTCGGGCAGGGGAACCGATACGCAGTATTTT
.,.,TRBV5-5,TRBJ1-1,CASSRQANTEAFF,TGTGCCAGCAGCCGACAGGCAAACACTGAAGCTTTCTTT
.,.,TRBV7-2,TRBJ1-2,CASSLESDSYGYTF,TGTGCCAGCAGCTTAGAGTCTGACTCCTATGGCTACACCTTC
.,.,TRBV28,TRBJ1-1,CASSLEGLGLNTEAFF,TGTGCCAGCAGTTTGGAGGGGCTAGGGTTGAACACTGAAGCTTTCTTT
.,TRBD1,TRBV12-5,TRBJ1-4,CASGSGQTATNEKLFF,TGTGCTAGTGGTTCGGGACAGACTGCAACTAATGAAAAACTGTTTTTT
.,.,TRBV20-1,TRBJ2-5,CSAAGETQYF,TGCAGTGCCGCCGGAGAGACCCAGTACTTC
.,.,TRBV25-1,TRBJ1-5,CASSESSGFSNQPQHF,TGTGCCAGCAGTGAATCATCCGGGTTTAGCAATCAGCCCCAGCATTTT
few,TRBD1,TRBV28,TRBJ1-4,CASSATGTAFATNEKLFF,TGTGCCAGCAGTGCCACCGGGACAGCTTTTGCAACTAATGAAAAACTGTTTTTT
.,.,TRBV5-1,TRBJ1-5,CASSLVGGIQPQHF,TGCGCCAGCAGCTTGGTTGGGGGGATTCAGCCCCAGCATTTT
.,.,TRBV4-3,TRBJ2-2,CASSQAGSNTGELFF,TGCGCCAGCAGCCAAGCAGGATCGAACACCGGGGAGCTGTTTTTT